The TCR beta chain under discussion was sequenced for a study of blood T cell repertoires in COVID-19. About the research overall: Spain, Italy and the United States supplied samples that represented acute and convalescent COVID-19. Sources were T cells, B-cell-depleted T cells, or PBMCs; the material itself was cDNA or gDNA.

The V and J ends lost 4 bases and 5 bases respectively, with 16 bases between them. The CDR3 is made up of 15 amino acids. In germline, CDR1 is SGDLS, CDR2 YYNGEE. There are a few counts of this clone. In the original workflow: Researchers report that nucleated cell counts were estimated from reference gene primer amplification. The data were produced by immunoSEQ multiplex PCR, yet TCRdb's version contains in-frame clones alone and is incomplete. V and J calls and clone size are copied from that table; D and trimming were computed from the DNA. The sample lists fewer than 350,000 clones, around 90% seen once, with almost 9.5% in the top ten.

The sample comprised peripheral blood. The TCR was taken from a man between 18 and 35 years old with active or convalescent COVID-19. The chain carries TRBV9 and TRBJ1-3, with D perhaps TRBD1 (6 bases). As DNA, the CDR3 is TGTGCCAGCAGCCTCCCGGGCGGGGGCAGAAACACCATATATTTT. It translates to CASSLPGGGRNTIYF.